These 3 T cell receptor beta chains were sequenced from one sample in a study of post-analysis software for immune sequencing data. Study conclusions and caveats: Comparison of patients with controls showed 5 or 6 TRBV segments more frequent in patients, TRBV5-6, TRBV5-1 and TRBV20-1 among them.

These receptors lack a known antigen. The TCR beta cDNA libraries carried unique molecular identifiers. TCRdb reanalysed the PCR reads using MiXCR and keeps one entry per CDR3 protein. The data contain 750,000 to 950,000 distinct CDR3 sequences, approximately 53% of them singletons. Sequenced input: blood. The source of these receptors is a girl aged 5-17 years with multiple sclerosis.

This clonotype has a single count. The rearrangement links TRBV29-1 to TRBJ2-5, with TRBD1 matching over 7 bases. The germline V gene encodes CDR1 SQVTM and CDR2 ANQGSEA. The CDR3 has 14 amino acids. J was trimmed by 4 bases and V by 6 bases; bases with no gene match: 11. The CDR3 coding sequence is TGCAGCGTCCCGGGACAGAGGGCAGGAGAGACCCAGTACTTC. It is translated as CSVPGQRAGETQYF. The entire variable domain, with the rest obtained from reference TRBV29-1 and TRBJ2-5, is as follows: SAVISQKPSRDICQRGTSLTIQCQVDSQVTMMFWYRQQPGQSLTLIATANQGSEATYESGFVIDKFPISRPNLTFSTLTVSNMSPEDSSIYLCSVPGQRAGETQYFGPGTRLLVL.

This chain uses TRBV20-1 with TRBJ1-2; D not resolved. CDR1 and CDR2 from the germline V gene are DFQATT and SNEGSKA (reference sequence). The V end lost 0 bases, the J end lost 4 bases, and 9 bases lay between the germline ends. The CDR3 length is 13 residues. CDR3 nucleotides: TGCAGTGCTAGAGAAGGGCCGCTCTATGGCTACACCTTC. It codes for CSAREGPLYGYTF.

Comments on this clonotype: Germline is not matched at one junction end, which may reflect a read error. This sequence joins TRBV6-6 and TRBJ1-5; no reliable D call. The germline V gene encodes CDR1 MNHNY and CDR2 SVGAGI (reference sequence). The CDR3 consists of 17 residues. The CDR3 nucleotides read TGCGCCAGCAGTTACTCGACTGAGAGGGTGGGCAATCAGCCCCAGCATTTT. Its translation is CASSYSTERVGNQPQHF.